This T cell receptor beta chain is from a study of Graves' ophthalmopathy and Graves' hyperthyroidism. This clonotype has a count of ten or more. From germline, CDR1 is KGHDR and CDR2 SFDVKD. CDR3 length: 17 residues. V trimming: 3 bases; J trimming: 8 bases; junction bases outside the gene matches: 16. The authors amplified TCR beta CDR3 regions from RNA transcripts. Investigators did first-round RT-PCR with HTBI primers, then second-round multiplex PCR. TCRdb called the multiplex PCR reads again in MiXCR, with one record for every CDR3 protein. The sample records 740,000 or so distinct CDR3 sequences, 40% being singletons. Other autoimmune disease, uncontrolled infection, pregnancy and lactation led to exclusion.

Sequencing was performed on peripheral blood. The source of this sequence is an adult man with Graves' ophthalmopathy. The rearrangement uses TRBV24-1 and TRBJ1-2; the match to TRBD1 covers 8 bases. CDR3 nucleotides: TGTGCCACCAGTGATGGGCATGGGACAGGTCCCCTTCGCGGCTACACCTTC. It specifies CATSDGHGTGPLRGYTF.